This T cell receptor beta chain was observed in a study of T cell responses to AZD1222 COVID-19 vaccine. Clones were sequenced by immunoSEQ multiplex PCR, and TCRdb holds only the in-frame ones, with some missing. The table has fewer than 150,000 clones, approximately 88% seen once. This clone was detected only once. The antigen remains undetermined. Points from the study as a whole: Only 5 or 6 individuals given AZD1222 were seropositive at baseline.

The length of the CDR3 is 14 residues. The trim removed 6 bases at V and 1 base at J, leaving 6 bases unmatched. Per the germline V gene, CDR1 is SQVTM and CDR2 is ANQGSEA. The chain has TRBV29-1 and TRBJ1-1, with 9 bases lining up with TRBD1. The input for sequencing was peripheral blood, taken on day 0 of AZD1222 vaccination. This TCR derives from an adult in good health. The CDR3: CSVEQGARNTEAFF. CDR3 in DNA: TGCAGCGTCGAACAGGGGGCAAGGAACACTGAAGCTTTCTTT. Looking up the rest from reference TRBV29-1 and TRBJ1-1 gives the full variable domain: SAVISQKPSRDICQRGTSLTIQCQVDSQVTMMFWYRQQPGQSLTLIATANQGSEATYESGFVIDKFPISRPNLTFSTLTVSNMSPEDSSIYLCSVEQGARNTEAFFGQGTRLTVV.